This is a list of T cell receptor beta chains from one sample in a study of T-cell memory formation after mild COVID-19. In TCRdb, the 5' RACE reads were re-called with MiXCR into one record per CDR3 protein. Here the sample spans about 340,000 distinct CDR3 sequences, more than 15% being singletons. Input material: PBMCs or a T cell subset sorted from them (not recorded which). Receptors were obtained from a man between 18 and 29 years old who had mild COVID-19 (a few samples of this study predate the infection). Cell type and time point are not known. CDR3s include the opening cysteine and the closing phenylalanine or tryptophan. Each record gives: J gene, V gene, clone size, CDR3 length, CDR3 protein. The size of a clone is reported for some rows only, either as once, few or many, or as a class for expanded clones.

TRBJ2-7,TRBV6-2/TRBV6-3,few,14,CASSLPDSSYEQYF
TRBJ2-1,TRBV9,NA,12,CASSAAGSEQFF
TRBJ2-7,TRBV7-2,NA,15,CASSPRGQGDYEQYF
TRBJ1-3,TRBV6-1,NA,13,CASSEAQGNTIYF
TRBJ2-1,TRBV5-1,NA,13,CASSLVGIGEQFF
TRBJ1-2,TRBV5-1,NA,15,CASSLVGGLGYGYTF
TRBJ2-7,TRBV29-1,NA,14,CSVAPGQGLYEQYF
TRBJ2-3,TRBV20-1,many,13,CSARGGSTDTQYF
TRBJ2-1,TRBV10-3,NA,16,CAISESDRGRINEQFF
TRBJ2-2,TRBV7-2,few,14,CASSLQKNTGELFF
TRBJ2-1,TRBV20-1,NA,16,CSATSPAGGQNNEQFF
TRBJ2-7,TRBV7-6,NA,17,CASRRARGGQGSYEQYF
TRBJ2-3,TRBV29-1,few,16,CSVEWGQGNVADTQYF
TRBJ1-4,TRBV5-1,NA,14,CASSDRATNEKLFF
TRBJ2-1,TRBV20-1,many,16,CSAGSLAGGTYNEQFF
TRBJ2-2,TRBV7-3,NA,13,CASSASGTGELFF
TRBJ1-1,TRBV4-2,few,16,CASSDRGSGPDTEAFF
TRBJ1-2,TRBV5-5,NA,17,CASSFYQGTGRNYGYTF
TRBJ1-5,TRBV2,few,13,CASTVRTGRAQHF
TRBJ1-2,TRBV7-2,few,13,CASRLAGEDGYTF
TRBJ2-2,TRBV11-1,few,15,CASSYRGPGTGELFF
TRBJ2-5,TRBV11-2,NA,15,CASSRGGTSGQTQYF
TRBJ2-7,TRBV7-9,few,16,CASSLVTGSNPYEQYF
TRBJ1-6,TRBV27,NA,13,CASSLKGNSPLHF
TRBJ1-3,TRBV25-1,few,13,CASSDWAGNTIYF
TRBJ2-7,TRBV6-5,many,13,CASSYSSGLWQYF
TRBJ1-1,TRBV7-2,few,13,CASTPRGGTEAFF
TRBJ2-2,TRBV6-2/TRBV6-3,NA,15,CASSYVPTNTGELFF
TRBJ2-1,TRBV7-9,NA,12,CASSFAGNEQFF
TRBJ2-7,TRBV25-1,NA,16,CASSVRGGTGGLRQYF
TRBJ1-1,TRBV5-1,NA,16,CASSLGPGQGFAEAFF
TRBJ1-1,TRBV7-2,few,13,CASSFDRDTEAFF
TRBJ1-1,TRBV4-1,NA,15,CASSLNTGTHTEAFF
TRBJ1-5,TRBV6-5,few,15,CASSSLGGGGQPQHF
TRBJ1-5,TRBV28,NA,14,CASSRDRGFQPQHF
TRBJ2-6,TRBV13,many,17,CASSPRWDTSGANVLTF
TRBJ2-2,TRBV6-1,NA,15,CARSFGTANTGELFF
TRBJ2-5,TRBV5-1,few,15,CASRFLDRERETQYF
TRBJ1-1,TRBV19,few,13,CASSPKTQAEAFF
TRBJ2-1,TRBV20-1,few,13,CSAREGYSFEQFF
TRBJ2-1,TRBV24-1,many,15,CATSEGLPAPYEQFF
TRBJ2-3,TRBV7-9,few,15,CASSPGPSSTDTQYF
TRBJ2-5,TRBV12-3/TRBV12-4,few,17,CASSLEWGGQGDETQYF
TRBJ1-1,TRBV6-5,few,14,CASSYSTGDTEAFF
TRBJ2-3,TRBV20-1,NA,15,CSARGTSISTDTQYF
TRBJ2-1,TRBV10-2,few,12,CASNGGVNEQFF
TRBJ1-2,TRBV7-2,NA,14,CASSATALDYGYTF
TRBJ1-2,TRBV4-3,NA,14,CASSQGGGSYGYTF
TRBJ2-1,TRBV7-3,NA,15,CASSLNMAGTSEQFF
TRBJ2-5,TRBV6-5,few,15,CASSLSGGYQETQYF
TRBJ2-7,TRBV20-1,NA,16,CSARDRPLLGSYEQYF
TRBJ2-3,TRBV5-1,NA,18,CASSLGLAGAYITDTQYF